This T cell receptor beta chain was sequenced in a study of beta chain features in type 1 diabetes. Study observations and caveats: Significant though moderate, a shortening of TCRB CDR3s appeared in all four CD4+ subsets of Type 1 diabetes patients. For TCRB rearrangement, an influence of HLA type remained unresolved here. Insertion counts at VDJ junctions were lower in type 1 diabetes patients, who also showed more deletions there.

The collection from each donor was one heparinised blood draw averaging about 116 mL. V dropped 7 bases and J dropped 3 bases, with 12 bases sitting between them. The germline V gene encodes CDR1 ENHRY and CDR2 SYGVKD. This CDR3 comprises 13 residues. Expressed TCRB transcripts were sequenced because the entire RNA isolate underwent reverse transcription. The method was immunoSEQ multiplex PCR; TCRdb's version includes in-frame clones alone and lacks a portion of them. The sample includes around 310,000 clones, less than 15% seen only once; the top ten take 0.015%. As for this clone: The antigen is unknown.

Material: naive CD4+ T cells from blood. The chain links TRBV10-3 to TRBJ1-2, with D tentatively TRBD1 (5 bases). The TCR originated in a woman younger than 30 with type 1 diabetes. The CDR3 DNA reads TGTGCCATCAAGGCTAGGGGCGACTATGGCTACACCTTC. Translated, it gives CAIKARGDYGYTF.